The 11 T cell receptor beta chains given below trace back to one sample, sequenced in a study of blood T cell repertoires in COVID-19 (dated by TCRdb to between 2020 and 2021). Library construction relied on the immunoSEQ multiplex PCR assay. As stored in TCRdb, this immuneACCESS dataset retains in-frame rearrangements with V and J assigned. A fraction of the clones does not appear; measured against another copy, unresolved V genes explain less than half of the discrepancy, and the remainder lacks a known reason. For this sample there are around 160,000 clones; around 84% appear just once. Of the sample, 10% to 15% is held by the ten largest clones. Sequenced sample: peripheral blood. The receptors here all came from a man aged 55 to 69 with active or convalescent COVID-19.

The rearrangement joins TRBV19 to TRBJ2-5; 10 nucleotides line up with TRBD1. This CDR3 is built from 15 residues. Germline V gene sequence: CDR1 LNHDA, CDR2 SQIVND (reference sequence). Trimming took 3 bases from V and 5 from J; bases not matched to a gene: 6. The CDR3 spells CASSMRTGGKETQYF. The DNA of the CDR3 is TGTGCCAGTAGTATGAGGACAGGGGGAAAGGAGACCCAGTACTTC.

The chain employs TRBV4-3 and TRBJ2-2; TRBD1 aligns across 10 bases. This CDR3 is built from 18 residues. Germline CDR1 is LGHNA and CDR2 is YSLEER. Trimming took 3 bases from V and 5 from J; bases not matched to a gene: 12. The CDR3 DNA follows: TGCGCCAGCAGCCAGCGGGACCCGGGACAGGGGAGAACCGGGGAGCTGTTTTTT. This sequence encodes CASSQRDPGQGRTGELFF.

This chain links TRBV6-5 with TRBJ2-7; no reliable D call. Germline CDR1 MNHEY, CDR2 SVGAGI. CDR3 size: 14 residues. Between the trimmed V and J ends, which lost 6 bases and 4 bases, there was a span of 16 bases. The CDR3 nucleotides read TGTGCCAGCAGCGTACGGAACCTCGGGTACGAGCAGTACTTC. It specifies CASSVRNLGYEQYF.

This chain joins TRBV11-2 and TRBJ2-1; TRBD2 agrees at 10 bases. The CDR3 loop spans 16 amino acids. V was clipped by 2 bases and J by 3 bases; unmatched bases: 4. CDR1 is SGHAT, CDR2 FQNNGV, per germline. Here the CDR3 reads CASSLMSGRGYNEQFF. DNA of the CDR3: TGTGCCAGCAGCTTAATGAGCGGGAGGGGCTACAATGAGCAGTTCTTC.

The J gene is TRBJ2-1, the V gene TRBV5-1; 9 bases fit TRBD2. CDR1 is SGHRS and CDR2 is YFSETQ in the germline V gene. The CDR3 runs 17 residues. Unmatched junction bases numbered 14, after V lost 5 bases and J lost 5 bases. The CDR3 region has the DNA TGCGCCAGCAGTTTCGGGAGCGGGAGGAGTAGGGACAATGAGCAGTTCTTC. Translated: CASSFGSGRSRDNEQFF.

V gene TRBV11-2 combines with J gene TRBJ2-7; D unclear. Germline lookup yields CDR1 SGHAT and CDR2 FQNNGV. This CDR3 region has 12 residues. V was cut by 4 bases and J by 6 bases, with 10 bases left in between. The CDR3 nucleotides are TGTGCCAGCAGCTGGGCCCTTGGCGAGCAGTACTTC. This gives the protein CASSWALGEQYF.

This chain connects TRBV3-1 (or the pseudogene TRBV3-2) to TRBJ2-2; TRBD1 aligns across 10 bases. V dropped 6 bases and J dropped 7; count of bases not matched to a gene: 11. Per germline, CDR1 LGHDT and CDR2 YNNKEL (reference sequence). CDR3 length equals 16 residues. CDR3 region: CASRFTGTGENGELFF. CDR3 in DNA: TGTGCCAGCAGATTTACCGGGACAGGGGAGAACGGGGAGCTGTTTTTT.

V usage is TRBV28 and J usage is TRBJ2-7, with D hard to call. The CDR3 sequence is 10 residues long. V was trimmed by 6 bases and J by 2 bases, leaving 2 bases between them. Germline V gene sequence: CDR1 MDHEN, CDR2 SYDVKM. The CDR3 nucleotides read TGTGCCAGCAGCGCCTACGAGCAGTACTTC. Protein sequence: CASSAYEQYF.

The chain has TRBV10-2 and TRBJ2-7; a weak D match, TRBD1 (6 bases). Between the trimmed V and J ends, which lost 3 bases and 1 base, there was a span of 13 bases. The CDR3 has 15 amino acids. Germline values: CDR1 WSHSY, CDR2 SAAADI. The CDR3 protein is CASSDGDRISYEQYF. The CDR3 nucleotides are TGCGCCAGCAGTGACGGAGACAGGATTTCCTACGAGCAGTACTTC.

The sample holds one count of this clone. The gene calls are TRBV24-1 and TRBJ2-7, with TRBD1 identical over 9 bases. The V gene's germline CDR1 is KGHDR and CDR2 SFDVKD. This CDR3 has 15 residues. J gave up 2 bases and V 3 bases, and 4 bases lay outside the gene matches. CDR3 sequence: CATSDRGTGTYEQYF. The CDR3 DNA reads TGTGCCACCAGTGATAGGGGGACAGGGACCTACGAGCAGTACTTC.

The chain has TRBV5-1 and TRBJ2-5, with 10 positions matching TRBD2. J lost 6 bases, V lost 5 bases, and 4 bases had no gene match. Germline CDR1 and CDR2: SGHRS and YFSETQ. The CDR3 is 13 amino acids. The CDR3 nucleotides read TGCGCCAGCAGTTTAGCGGGAGGTCAGACCCAGTACTTC. Encoded protein: CASSLAGGQTQYF.